The rows below give T cell receptor beta chains drawn from one sample of a study of cytomegalovirus exposure and HLA in healthy donors. Only in-frame clones appear in the TCRdb table, and some are missing; sequencing was by immunoSEQ multiplex PCR. The sample lists some 150,000 clones; 75% to 90% were seen once. Sequenced input: PBMCs. The source is a woman in her thirties in good health and CMV-seropositive. CDR3s include the opening cysteine and the closing phenylalanine or tryptophan. Fields, in order: J gene, V gene, CDR3 protein.

j_gene: TRBJ2-7; v_gene: TRBV6-5; CDR3aa: CASSYRPRGSSYEQYF
j_gene: TRBJ1-2; v_gene: TRBV2; CDR3aa: CASSVSVYGYTF
j_gene: TRBJ2-3; v_gene: TRBV5-4; CDR3aa: CASSLGQDTDTQYF
j_gene: TRBJ1-1; v_gene: TRBV5-8; CDR3aa: CASSLSGGHLNTEAFF
j_gene: TRBJ2-7; v_gene: TRBV9; CDR3aa: CASSVEREGPYEQYF
j_gene: TRBJ1-2; v_gene: TRBV10-2; CDR3aa: CASKNGGNYGYTF
j_gene: TRBJ2-1; v_gene: TRBV19; CDR3aa: CASNGDTYNEQFF
j_gene: TRBJ2-7; v_gene: TRBV27; CDR3aa: CASSHLRETSYEQYF
j_gene: TRBJ2-7; v_gene: TRBV28; CDR3aa: CASSSPGYEQYF
j_gene: TRBJ2-3; v_gene: TRBV28; CDR3aa: CASSLPQGAGGDTQYF
j_gene: TRBJ1-1; v_gene: TRBV19; CDR3aa: CASSITGEMNTEAFF
j_gene: TRBJ1-2; v_gene: TRBV7-2; CDR3aa: CASSIQGYGYTF
j_gene: TRBJ2-3; v_gene: TRBV7-3; CDR3aa: CASSLSPSDTQYF
j_gene: TRBJ2-3; v_gene: TRBV5-4; CDR3aa: CASRSLAGTDTQYF
j_gene: TRBJ2-3; v_gene: TRBV19; CDR3aa: CARNRSGHPDTQYF
j_gene: TRBJ1-5; v_gene: TRBV2; CDR3aa: CASSGTGSVQPQHF
j_gene: TRBJ2-7; v_gene: TRBV5-1; CDR3aa: CASSLDGTSGSYEQYF
j_gene: TRBJ1-2; v_gene: TRBV7-9; CDR3aa: CASTVHRDTNYGYTF
j_gene: TRBJ2-7; v_gene: TRBV6-5; CDR3aa: CASSYSGSLYEQYF
j_gene: TRBJ2-1; v_gene: TRBV5-1; CDR3aa: CASSLDRGVDEQFF
j_gene: TRBJ2-3; v_gene: TRBV5-4; CDR3aa: CASRNARGSDTQYF
j_gene: TRBJ1-2; v_gene: TRBV28; CDR3aa: CASRRGGIAGYTF
j_gene: TRBJ2-2; v_gene: TRBV27; CDR3aa: CASKYRHRDTGELFF
j_gene: TRBJ1-3; v_gene: TRBV7-9; CDR3aa: CASPGAEAGNTIYF
j_gene: TRBJ1-2; v_gene: TRBV7-2; CDR3aa: CASSLANWGQGYGYTF
j_gene: TRBJ2-3; v_gene: TRBV27; CDR3aa: CASTTGAFTDTQYF
j_gene: TRBJ1-6; v_gene: TRBV11-2; CDR3aa: CASSLGGGSNSPLHF
j_gene: TRBJ2-7; v_gene: TRBV7-8; CDR3aa: CASSLETGATSYEQYF
j_gene: TRBJ2-7; v_gene: TRBV27; CDR3aa: CASSLNRVHEQYF
j_gene: TRBJ2-3; v_gene: TRBV2; CDR3aa: CASSVLVSSTDTQYF
j_gene: TRBJ1-2; v_gene: TRBV19; CDR3aa: CASSIDSYGYTF
j_gene: TRBJ1-4; v_gene: TRBV2; CDR3aa: CASRDTDYNEKLFF
j_gene: TRBJ1-2; v_gene: TRBV27; CDR3aa: CASSPREWSGYTF
j_gene: TRBJ2-7; v_gene: TRBV4-1; CDR3aa: CASSPRTGTGLRVQYF
j_gene: TRBJ1-5; v_gene: TRBV5-1; CDR3aa: CASSWTGGHNQPQHF
j_gene: TRBJ1-5; v_gene: TRBV5-8; CDR3aa: CASSFGTGWQPQHF
j_gene: TRBJ2-6; v_gene: TRBV11-2; CDR3aa: CASSPLSGQGAPGANVLTF
j_gene: TRBJ1-3; v_gene: TRBV5-6; CDR3aa: CASSWTGGNTIYF
j_gene: TRBJ2-5; v_gene: TRBV5-1; CDR3aa: CASSFKPSQETQYF
j_gene: TRBJ2-1; v_gene: TRBV25-1; CDR3aa: CASSEAGYSYNEQFF
j_gene: TRBJ2-2; v_gene: TRBV7-6; CDR3aa: CASSGGANTGELFF
j_gene: TRBJ1-5; v_gene: TRBV19; CDR3aa: CASSLSGGGNQPQHF